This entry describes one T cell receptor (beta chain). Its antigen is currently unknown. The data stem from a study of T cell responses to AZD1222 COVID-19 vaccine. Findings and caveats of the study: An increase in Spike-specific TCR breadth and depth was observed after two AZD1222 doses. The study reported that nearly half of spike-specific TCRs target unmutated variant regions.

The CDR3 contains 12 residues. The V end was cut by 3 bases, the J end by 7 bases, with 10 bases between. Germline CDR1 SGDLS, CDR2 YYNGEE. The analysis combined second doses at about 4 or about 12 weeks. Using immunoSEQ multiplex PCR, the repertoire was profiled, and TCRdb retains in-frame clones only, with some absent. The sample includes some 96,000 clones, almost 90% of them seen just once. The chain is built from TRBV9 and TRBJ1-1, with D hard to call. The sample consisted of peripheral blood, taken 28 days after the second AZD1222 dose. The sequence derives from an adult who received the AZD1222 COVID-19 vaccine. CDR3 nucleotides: TGTGCCAGCAGCGCACTGGAGGGTGAAGCTTTCTTT. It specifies CASSALEGEAFF.